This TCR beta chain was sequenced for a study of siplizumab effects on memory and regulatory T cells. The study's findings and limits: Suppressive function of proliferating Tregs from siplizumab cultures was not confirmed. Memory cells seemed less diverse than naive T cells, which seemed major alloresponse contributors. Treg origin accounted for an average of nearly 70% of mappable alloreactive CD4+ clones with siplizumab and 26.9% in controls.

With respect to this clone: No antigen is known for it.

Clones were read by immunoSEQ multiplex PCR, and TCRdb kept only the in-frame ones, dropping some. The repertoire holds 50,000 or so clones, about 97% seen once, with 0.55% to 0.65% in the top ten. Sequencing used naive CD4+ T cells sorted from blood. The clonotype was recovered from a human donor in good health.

CDR3 in amino acids: CASSIVGINQPQHF. CDR3 DNA sequence: TGTGCCAGTAGTATAGTGGGAATCAATCAGCCCCAGCATTTT. The V and J genes are TRBV19 and TRBJ1-5; D remains unclear. The CDR3 loop spans 14 amino acids. The V end was cut by 1 base, the J end by 3 bases, with 7 bases between. Germline-derived CDR1 and CDR2 are LNHDA and SQIVND (reference sequence).